This T cell receptor beta chain derives from a study of shared clonotypes between healthy human individuals. The CDR3 spans 17 residues. V shed 1 base and J shed 2 bases, with 15 bases lying between them. Germline CDR1 SGHAT, CDR2 FQNNGV. The data were produced by immunoSEQ multiplex PCR, yet TCRdb's version contains in-frame clones alone and is incomplete. The table has about 680,000 clones, about 90% seen once. Naive CD8 cells lacked CD45RO, underwent positive selection for CCR7 and left out terminally differentiated effector memory CD45RA+ cells. The chain is built from TRBV11-2 and TRBJ1-5; D gene unclear. Sequenced material: naive CD8+ T cells sorted from blood. The TCR was taken from a young man in good health. CDR3 region: CASSLGQANIRNQPQHF. The CDR3 bases are TGTGCCAGCAGCTTAGGACAAGCCAATATACGCAATCAGCCCCAGCATTTT.